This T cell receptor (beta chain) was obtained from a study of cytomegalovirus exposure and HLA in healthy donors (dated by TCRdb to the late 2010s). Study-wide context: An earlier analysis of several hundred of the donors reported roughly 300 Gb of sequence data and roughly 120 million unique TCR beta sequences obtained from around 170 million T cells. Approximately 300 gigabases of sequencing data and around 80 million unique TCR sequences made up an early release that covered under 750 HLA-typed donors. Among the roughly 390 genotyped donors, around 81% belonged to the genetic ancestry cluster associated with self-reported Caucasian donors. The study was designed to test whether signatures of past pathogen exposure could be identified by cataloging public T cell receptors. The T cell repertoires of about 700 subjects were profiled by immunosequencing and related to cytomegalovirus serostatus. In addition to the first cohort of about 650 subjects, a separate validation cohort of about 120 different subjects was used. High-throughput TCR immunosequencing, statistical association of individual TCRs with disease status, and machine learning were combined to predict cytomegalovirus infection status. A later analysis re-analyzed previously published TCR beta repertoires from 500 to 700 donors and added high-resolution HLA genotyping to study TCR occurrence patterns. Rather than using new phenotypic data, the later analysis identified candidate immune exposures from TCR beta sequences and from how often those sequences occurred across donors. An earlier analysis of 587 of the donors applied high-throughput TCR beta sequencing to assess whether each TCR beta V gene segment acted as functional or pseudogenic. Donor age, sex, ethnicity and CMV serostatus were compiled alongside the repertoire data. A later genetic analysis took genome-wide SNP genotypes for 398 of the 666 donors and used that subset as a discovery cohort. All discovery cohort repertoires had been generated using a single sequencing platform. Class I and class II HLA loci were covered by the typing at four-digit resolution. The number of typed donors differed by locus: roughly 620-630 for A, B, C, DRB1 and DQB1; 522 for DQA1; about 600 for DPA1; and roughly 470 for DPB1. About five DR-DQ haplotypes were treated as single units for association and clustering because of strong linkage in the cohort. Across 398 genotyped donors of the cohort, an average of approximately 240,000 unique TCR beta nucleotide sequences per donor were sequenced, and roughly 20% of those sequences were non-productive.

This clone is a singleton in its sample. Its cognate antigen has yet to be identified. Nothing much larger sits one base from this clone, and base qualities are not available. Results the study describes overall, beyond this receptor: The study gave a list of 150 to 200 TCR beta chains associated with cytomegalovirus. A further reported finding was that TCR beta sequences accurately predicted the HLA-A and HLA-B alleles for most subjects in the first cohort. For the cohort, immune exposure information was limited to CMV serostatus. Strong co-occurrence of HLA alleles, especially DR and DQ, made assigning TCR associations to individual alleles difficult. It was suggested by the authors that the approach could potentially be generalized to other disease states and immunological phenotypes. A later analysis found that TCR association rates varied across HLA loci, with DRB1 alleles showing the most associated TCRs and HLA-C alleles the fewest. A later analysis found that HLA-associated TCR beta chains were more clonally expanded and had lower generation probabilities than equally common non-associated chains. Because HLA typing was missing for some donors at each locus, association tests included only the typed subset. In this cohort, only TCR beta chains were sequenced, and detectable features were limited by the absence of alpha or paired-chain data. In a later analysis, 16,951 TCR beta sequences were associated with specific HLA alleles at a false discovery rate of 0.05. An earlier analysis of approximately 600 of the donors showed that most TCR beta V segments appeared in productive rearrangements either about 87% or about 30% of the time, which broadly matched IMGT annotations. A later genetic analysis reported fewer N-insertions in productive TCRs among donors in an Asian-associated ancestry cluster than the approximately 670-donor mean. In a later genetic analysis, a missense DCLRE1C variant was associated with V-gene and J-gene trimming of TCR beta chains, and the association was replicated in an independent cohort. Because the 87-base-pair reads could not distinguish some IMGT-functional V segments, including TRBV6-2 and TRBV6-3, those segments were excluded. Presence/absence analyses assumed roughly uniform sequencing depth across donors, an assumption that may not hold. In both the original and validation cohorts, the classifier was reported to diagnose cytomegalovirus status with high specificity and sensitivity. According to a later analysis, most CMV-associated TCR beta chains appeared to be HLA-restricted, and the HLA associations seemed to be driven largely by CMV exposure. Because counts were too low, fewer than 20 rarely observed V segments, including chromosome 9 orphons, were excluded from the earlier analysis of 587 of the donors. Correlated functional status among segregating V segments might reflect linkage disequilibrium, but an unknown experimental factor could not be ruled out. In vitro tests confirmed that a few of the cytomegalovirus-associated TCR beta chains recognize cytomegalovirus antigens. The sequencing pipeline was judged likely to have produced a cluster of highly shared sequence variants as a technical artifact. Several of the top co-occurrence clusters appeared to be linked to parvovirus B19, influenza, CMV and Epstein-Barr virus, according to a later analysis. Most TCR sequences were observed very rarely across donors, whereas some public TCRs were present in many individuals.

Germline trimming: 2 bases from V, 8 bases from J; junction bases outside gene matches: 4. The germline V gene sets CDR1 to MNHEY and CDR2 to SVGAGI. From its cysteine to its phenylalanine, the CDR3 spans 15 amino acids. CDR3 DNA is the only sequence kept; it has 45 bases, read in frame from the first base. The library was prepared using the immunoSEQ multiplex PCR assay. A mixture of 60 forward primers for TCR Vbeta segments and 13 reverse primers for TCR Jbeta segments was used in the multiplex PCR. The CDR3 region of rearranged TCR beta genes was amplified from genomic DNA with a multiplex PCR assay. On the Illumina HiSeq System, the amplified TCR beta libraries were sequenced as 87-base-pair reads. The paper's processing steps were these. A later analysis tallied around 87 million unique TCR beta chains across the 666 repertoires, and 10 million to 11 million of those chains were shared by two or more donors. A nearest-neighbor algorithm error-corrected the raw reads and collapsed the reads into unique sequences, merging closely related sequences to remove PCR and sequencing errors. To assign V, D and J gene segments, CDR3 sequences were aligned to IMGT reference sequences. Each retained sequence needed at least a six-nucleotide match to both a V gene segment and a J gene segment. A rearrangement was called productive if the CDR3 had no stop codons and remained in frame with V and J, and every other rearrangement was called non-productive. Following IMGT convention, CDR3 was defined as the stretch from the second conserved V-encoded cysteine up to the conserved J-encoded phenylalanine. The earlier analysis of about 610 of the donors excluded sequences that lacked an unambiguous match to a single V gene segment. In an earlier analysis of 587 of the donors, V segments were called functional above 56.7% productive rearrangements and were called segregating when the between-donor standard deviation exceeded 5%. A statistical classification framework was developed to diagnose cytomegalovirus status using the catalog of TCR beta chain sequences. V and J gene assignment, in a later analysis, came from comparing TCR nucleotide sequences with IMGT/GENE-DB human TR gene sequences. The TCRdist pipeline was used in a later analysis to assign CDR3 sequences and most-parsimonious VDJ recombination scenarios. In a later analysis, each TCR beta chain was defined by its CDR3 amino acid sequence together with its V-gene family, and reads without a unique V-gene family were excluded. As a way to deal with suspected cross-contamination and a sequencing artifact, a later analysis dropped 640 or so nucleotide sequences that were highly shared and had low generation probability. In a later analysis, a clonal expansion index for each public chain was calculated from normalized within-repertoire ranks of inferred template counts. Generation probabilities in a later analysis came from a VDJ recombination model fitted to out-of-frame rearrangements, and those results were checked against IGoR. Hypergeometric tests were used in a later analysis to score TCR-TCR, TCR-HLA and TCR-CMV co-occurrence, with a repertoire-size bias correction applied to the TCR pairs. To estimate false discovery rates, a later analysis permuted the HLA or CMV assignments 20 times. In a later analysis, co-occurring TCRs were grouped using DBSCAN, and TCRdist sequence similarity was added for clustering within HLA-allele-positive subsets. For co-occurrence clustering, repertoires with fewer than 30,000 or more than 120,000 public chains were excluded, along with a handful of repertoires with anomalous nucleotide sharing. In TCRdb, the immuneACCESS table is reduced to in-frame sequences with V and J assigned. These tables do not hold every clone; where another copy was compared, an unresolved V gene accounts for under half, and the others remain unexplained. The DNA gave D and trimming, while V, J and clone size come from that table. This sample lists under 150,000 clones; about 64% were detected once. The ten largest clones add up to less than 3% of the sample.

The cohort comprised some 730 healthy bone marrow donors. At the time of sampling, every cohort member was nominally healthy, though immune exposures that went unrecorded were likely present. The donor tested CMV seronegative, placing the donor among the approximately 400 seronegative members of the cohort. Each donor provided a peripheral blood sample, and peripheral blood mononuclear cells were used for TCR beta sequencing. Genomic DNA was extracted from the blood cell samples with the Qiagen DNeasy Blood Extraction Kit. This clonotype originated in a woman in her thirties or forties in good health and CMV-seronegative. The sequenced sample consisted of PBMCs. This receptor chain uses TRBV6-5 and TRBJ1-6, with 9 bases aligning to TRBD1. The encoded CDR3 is CASSYGTGWDSPLHF. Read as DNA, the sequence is TGTGCCAGCAGTTACGGGACAGGGTGGGATTCACCCCTCCACTTT.